This TCR beta chain was found in a study of neurological immune-mediated disorders (dated by TCRdb to about 2019). Broadly, across the study: Among the approximately 35 multiple sclerosis patients, relapsing-remitting MS was present in approximately 31 and secondary progressive MS was present in 3. Using UMI-based sequencing, the study compared peripheral blood TCR-beta repertoires from patients with HTLV-I-associated myelopathy (HAM/TSP), patients with multiple sclerosis, and healthy controls. The 95 to 120 TCR-beta libraries included longitudinal samples, technical triplicates and paired sorted CD4+ and CD8+ T-cell subsets alongside PBMC samples. Of the 60 to 70 subjects in the cohort, some 15 were HAM/TSP patients, some 34 were multiple sclerosis patients, and some 20 were healthy controls. Study-wide conclusions, independent of this receptor: No clinical or MRI features were associated with the MS cluster, and the authors said that larger cohorts are needed. The highest TCR clonal expansion was observed in HAM/TSP patients, whereas the lowest was observed in MS patients, even when compared with healthy controls. In phylogenetic analysis, the repertoires of 18 of 34 MS patients grouped into a cluster of related CDR3 sequences, which suggests a possible signature at the repertoire level. No identical CDR3 amino acid sequences were shared among expanded clones across subjects, suggesting private TCR-beta repertoires in all groups.

For the unsorted PBMC libraries, 2 million PBMCs were stored in RNAlater at -80 degrees C until RNA extraction and were used to generate the libraries. The multiple sclerosis patients were enrolled in a US clinical protocol that used magnetic resonance imaging to evaluate disease progression. Peripheral blood underwent Ficoll-Hypaque density gradient centrifugation to isolate PBMCs, which were then cryopreserved in liquid nitrogen. cDNA synthesis used template-switch 5'RACE with a primer carrying a 10-nucleotide random unique molecular identifier tagging each TCR transcript. Every sequencing run covered 15-18 subjects and yielded more than 160 million TCR-beta sequences. Total RNA was extracted with the RNeasy kit. The KAPA Real-time Library Amplification kit was used to amplify TCR-beta VDJ regions with primers for the TCR constant region and the 5'RACE anchor. A first PCR added sample indexes and Illumina adaptors, after which a second PCR increased the library yield. After Ampure bead purification, the roughly 650 bp TCR product was size-selected on a 2% E-gel SizeSelection system. Before pooling, library quality was checked on a Bioanalyzer, concentration was measured with Qubit, and libraries were quantified with the Kapa Library Quantification kit. An Illumina HiSeq 2500 sequenced the libraries paired-end 2 x 150 bp. To increase sequence diversity, about 23-30% phiX was spiked into each library pool. The paper's processing steps were these. Quality-filtered reads were processed with the UMI-based MiGEC pipeline, and over 75% of raw TCR sequences were removed by the MiGEC pipeline during error correction. IMGT germline references were used for aligning VDJ genes, and each clonotype was defined as a unique CDR3 amino acid sequence together with its V-J genes. Clonal expansion, Shannon diversity and CDR3 relatedness (CalcPairwiseDistances, ClusterSamples) were evaluated with VDJtools, and phylogenetic trees were built with CLCbio workbench. A clone was classed as expanded if it had 8 or more unique UMIs, a cutoff based on coefficient-of-variation modelling across technical triplicates. The public reads were reprocessed in TCRdb via fastp at Q25 and MiXCR, keeping in-frame beta chains. Rows are unified per CDR3 protein, each entry keeping the most common DNA and genes. The V and J calls were determined by TCRdb, not by the authors. Recorded for this sample are tens of thousands of distinct CDR3 sequences; less than 5.5% of them occurred a single time. The top ten hold roughly 7.4% of the sample.

At least ten counts were recorded for this clonotype. Its antigen has not been determined. No much larger clone exists at a distance of one base, and base qualities are not known. The CDR3 goes from the cysteine to the phenylalanine over 16 residues. Kept here is only the CDR3 DNA, which spans 48 bases and is read in frame from base 1. After removal of 0 bases from V and 5 bases from J, the junction retains 11 bases not matched to a gene. The germline V gene (reference sequence) specifies DFQATT as CDR1 and SNEGSKA as CDR2. The sequence was obtained from a man aged 18-30 years with multiple sclerosis. Sequenced input: PBMCs. The chain uses TRBV20-1 and TRBJ2-3; TRBD2 agrees with 7 junctional bases. CDR3 region: CSARDEAWGGGDTQYF. The sequenced DNA: TGCAGTGCTAGAGATGAGGCCTGGGGGGGTGGAGATACGCAGTATTTT.